A selection of T cell receptor beta chains follows, all from one sample in a study of early T cells in non-severe SARS-CoV-2 infection. TCRdb recomputed calls from the 5' RACE reads with MiXCR, one row per CDR3 protein. Of about 36,000 distinct CDR3 sequences in the sample, 5.5% to 8% are singletons; the top ten hold around 25%. This sample comprised whole blood, obtained at baseline. These receptors were obtained from an adult who was a healthcare worker with PCR-confirmed SARS-CoV-2 infection or an uninfected control (not recorded which). Both conserved end residues are part of each CDR3. A D gene is named only where the DNA matches it firmly. Where a row states a size, it is once, few, many or the class of an expanded clone; other rows omit it.

d_gene | len | j_gene | v_gene | abundance | CDR3aa | CDR3nt
NA | 12 | TRBJ1-1 | TRBV7-6 | many | CASSLGTTEAFF | TGTGCCAGCAGCTTAGGGACCACTGAAGCTTTCTTT
TRBD1 | 14 | TRBJ2-7 | TRBV18 | few | CASSPEGQPYEQYF | TGTGCCAGCTCACCAGAGGGACAGCCCTACGAGCAGTACTTC
NA | 17 | TRBJ2-1 | TRBV7-9 | many | CASSLVSGIPLDNEQFF | TGTGCCAGCAGCTTAGTGTCCGGAATCCCTCTAGACAATGAGCAGTTCTTC
NA | 14 | TRBJ2-2 | TRBV12-3/TRBV12-4 | few | CASSQPRITGELFF | TGTGCCAGCAGCCAACCACGGATCACCGGGGAGCTGTTTTTT
TRBD1 | 15 | TRBJ2-6 | TRBV7-3 | few | CASSPGGTGANVLTF | TGTGCCAGCAGCCCAGGGGGCACTGGGGCCAACGTCCTGACTTTC
TRBD1 | 14 | TRBJ2-5 | TRBV5-1 | many | CASSPRQGLETQYF | TGCGCCAGCAGCCCCAGACAGGGGTTGGAGACCCAGTACTTC
NA | 13 | TRBJ2-3 | TRBV7-7 | NA | CASSLTDTDTQYF | TGTGCTAGCAGCTTGACAGACACAGATACGCAGTATTTT
TRBD1 | 14 | TRBJ2-1 | TRBV29-1 | NA | CSVEGGTGVNEQFF | TGCAGCGTTGAAGGTGGAACAGGGGTCAATGAGCAGTTCTTC
NA | 15 | TRBJ2-3 | TRBV2 | many | CASSFRARSTDTQYF | TGTGCCAGCAGTTTCAGGGCCCGCAGCACAGATACGCAGTATTTT
NA | 13 | TRBJ2-7 | TRBV27 | many | CASSLGSLYEQYF | TGTGCCAGCAGTTTAGGATCCCTCTACGAGCAGTACTTC
NA | 15 | TRBJ2-2 | TRBV14 | many | CASSQDRMGTGELFF | TGTGCCAGCAGCCAAGATAGGATGGGGACCGGGGAGCTGTTTTTT